One and the same sample provided the 28 T cell receptor beta chains below, sequenced in a study of blood T cell repertoires in COVID-19. Method: immunoSEQ multiplex PCR; TCRdb's copy keeps in-frame clones and lacks some. The repertoire holds fewer than 350,000 clones, with 75% to 90% as singletons. The material sequenced was PBMCs or T cells enriched from blood (not recorded which). Receptors originate from a woman in her 30s who had been exposed to COVID-19.

This clone is a singleton in its sample. V and J are TRBV7-9 and TRBJ1-1; D uncertain. Germline V lookup: CDR1 SEHNR, CDR2 FQNEAQ (reference sequence). Deletions cut 5 bases from V and 0 bases from J, with 10 bases between. The CDR3 is 14 residues long. CDR3 sequence: CASSLDGLNTEAFF. The CDR3, as DNA: TGTGCCAGCAGCCTGGATGGGCTGAACACTGAAGCTTTCTTT.

V gene TRBV2 combines with J gene TRBJ1-5, with D perhaps matching TRBD1 (6 bases). V was clipped by 8 bases and J by 2 bases, with 13 bases between them. Germline CDR1 SNHLY, CDR2 FYNNEI. The CDR3 consists of 14 residues. The CDR3 DNA reads as TGTGCCAGCGTCGGGAACAGGGGCAATCAGCCCCAGCATTTT. Its protein is CASVGNRGNQPQHF.

The chain recombines TRBV9 with TRBJ1-6; D unresolved. This CDR3 contains 12 residues. Germline CDR1 reads SGDLS; CDR2 reads YYNGEE. V lost 3 bases, J lost 13 bases, and 11 bases lay in between. In DNA, the CDR3 is TGTGCCAGCAGCGGCGATCAGGTCCCCCTCCACTTT. Amino acids: CASSGDQVPLHF.

The V and J genes are TRBV6-2 or TRBV6-3 and TRBJ1-6; 8 nucleotides line up with TRBD1. V was clipped by 6 bases and J by 7 bases; unmatched bases: 5. CDR1 and CDR2 (germline): MNHEY, SVGEGT. The CDR3 has 14 amino acids. In DNA, the CDR3 is TGTGCCAGCAGCCGGGGACAGGAAAATTCACCCCTCCACTTT. Protein product: CASSRGQENSPLHF.

The J gene is TRBJ2-5, the V gene TRBV5-1; no definite D call. The V gene lost 2 bases and the J gene lost 3 bases, with 5 bases spanning the gap. The CDR3 extends over 12 amino acids. Germline CDR1 SGHRS, CDR2 YFSETQ. CDR3 sequence reads: CASSFSEETQYF. The CDR3 DNA reads TGCGCCAGCAGCTTTTCTGAAGAGACCCAGTACTTC.

With respect to this clone: Other DNA sequences in this sample translate to the same CDR3. The genes are TRBV9 and TRBJ2-1, with unresolved D. From germline, CDR1 is SGDLS and CDR2 YYNGEE. Trimming left V 0 bases short and J 7 bases short, with 2 bases between. The CDR3 has 11 amino acids. CDR3 amino acids: CASSVANEQFF. CDR3 coding DNA: TGTGCCAGCAGCGTAGCAAATGAGCAGTTCTTC.

This clone occurred many times. The chain combines TRBV20-1 with TRBJ1-1; D uncertain. CDR1 is DFQATT and CDR2 is SNEGSKA in the germline V gene (reference sequence). The length of the CDR3 is 11 residues. Written as DNA, the CDR3 is TGCAATATACCCTCGGAGACTGAAGCTTTCTTT. Protein product: CNIPSETEAFF.

The gene calls are TRBV13 and TRBJ2-2; D possibly corresponds to TRBD1 (6 bases). From germline, CDR1 is PRHDT and CDR2 FYEKMQ (reference sequence). Trimming removed 7 bases at V and 6 bases at J, with 12 bases between. CDR3 length equals 13 residues. Written as DNA, the CDR3 is TGTGCCAGCACGGCAGGGGCTTCCGGGGAGCTGTTTTTT. As protein: CASTAGASGELFF.

This clone turned up a few times. The rearrangement joins TRBV18 to TRBJ1-5; the match to TRBD1 covers 11 bases. Germline V gene sequence: CDR1 KGHSH, CDR2 LQKENI. The CDR3 is made up of 16 amino acids. V trimming: 3 bases; J trimming: 2 bases; junction bases outside the gene matches: 3. CDR3 in amino acids: CASSPMGQGGNQPQHF. The DNA for the CDR3 is TGTGCCAGCTCACCGATGGGACAGGGGGGCAATCAGCCCCAGCATTTT.

The V call is TRBV5-1, the J call TRBJ2-1; 10 nucleotides align to TRBD2. Germline CDR1 reads SGHRS; CDR2 reads YFSETQ. With 0 bases clipped from V and 6 bases from J, the junction kept 3 bases outside the gene matches. This CDR3 spans 15 amino acids. The CDR3 spells CASSLVSSGSNEQFF. The CDR3 DNA reads as TGCGCCAGCAGCTTGGTGTCTAGCGGGAGCAATGAGCAGTTCTTC.

The chain links TRBV21-1 to TRBJ2-5; the D segment call TRBD2 is taken from the table without a DNA check. TRBV21-1 is classified as a pseudogene. This CDR3 is 15 amino acids long. The CDR3 nucleotides are TGTGCCAGCACACATTATTTGGGGGGCCAAGAGACCCAGTACTTC. This translates into CASTHYLGGQETQYF.

The chain uses TRBV7-2 and TRBJ1-2; 8 nucleotides align to TRBD1. J was trimmed by 6 bases and V by 5 bases; bases with no gene match: 17. Germline values: CDR1 SGHTA, CDR2 FQGNSA. The CDR3 spans 17 residues. Here the CDR3 DNA reads TGTGCCAGCAGCCCCCGTATACCCAGGACAGGGAAAAATGGCTACACCTTC. Translating it yields CASSPRIPRTGKNGYTF.

This clone came up many times. The V and J genes are TRBV5-8 and TRBJ2-5, with TRBD2 as a possible D gene (6 bases). In germline, CDR1 is SGHTS, CDR2 YDEGEE. The V gene lost 7 bases and the J gene lost 7 bases, with 14 bases spanning the gap. The CDR3 has 12 amino acids. CDR3: CASGTGVGTQYF. The DNA of the CDR3 is TGTGCCAGCGGTACGGGGGTGGGGACCCAGTACTTC.

The V call is TRBV5-6, the J call TRBJ1-3; TRBD1 matches at 8 bases. CDR1 SGHDT and CDR2 YYEEEE come from the germline V gene. Trimming took 4 bases from V and 4 from J; bases not matched to a gene: 4. CDR3 size: 14 residues. The CDR3 coding sequence is TGTGCCAGCAGCCCGACAGGGGTCGGAAACACCATATATTTT. It specifies CASSPTGVGNTIYF.

Only a few counts were recorded for this clone. This chain uses TRBV27 with TRBJ2-7; a weak D match, TRBD1 (6 bases). The V end lost 6 bases, the J end lost 5 bases, and 14 bases lay between the germline ends. Germline CDR1 and CDR2: MNHEY and SMNVEV (reference sequence). There are 13 residues in the CDR3. The CDR3 nucleotides are TGTGCCAGCAGCTCCACAGGGCCCCACGAGCAGTACTTC. It encodes CASSSTGPHEQYF.

The chain has TRBV13 and TRBJ1-6; the D gene is possibly TRBD1 (5 bases). The V end lost 5 bases, the J end lost 8 bases, and 10 bases lay between the germline ends. The CDR3 sequence is 13 residues long. The germline gives CDR1 PRHDT, CDR2 FYEKMQ (reference sequence). CDR3 in DNA: TGTGCCAGCAGCCGACAGTTTGATTCACCCCTCCACTTT. Protein product: CASSRQFDSPLHF.

V usage is TRBV5-4 and J usage is TRBJ2-5; D gene uncertain. The CDR3 runs 12 residues. Trimming pared 4 bases from V and 5 bases from J, leaving 9 bases between. Germline V CDR1 and CDR2: SGHNT, YYREEE (reference sequence). CDR3: CASSDLEETQYF. DNA for the CDR3: TGTGCCAGCAGCGATCTGGAGGAGACCCAGTACTTC.

The rearrangement links TRBV7-2 to TRBJ2-7, with a tentative D call TRBD2 (6 bases). V was trimmed by 8 bases and J by 6 bases, leaving 20 bases between them. The V gene's germline CDR1 is SGHTA and CDR2 FQGNSA. The length of the CDR3 is 14 residues. CDR3 region: CASGRTLTTREQYF. The CDR3, as DNA: TGTGCCAGCGGGAGGACTCTGACCACTCGCGAGCAGTACTTC.

The sample holds one count of this clone. The genes are TRBV14 and TRBJ1-1, with TRBD1 matching 8 bases. Germline CDR1 reads SGHDN; CDR2 reads FVKESK. The ends lost 2 bases at V and 11 bases at J; junction bases unmatched: 7. This CDR3 comprises 13 residues. In DNA, the CDR3 is TGTGCCAGCAGCCAAAACTACAGGGGGGTCGCTTTCTTT. Its translation: CASSQNYRGVAFF.

The rearrangement links TRBV6-5 to TRBJ1-6; no firm D call. V was clipped by 11 bases and J by 0 bases, with 11 bases between them. In germline, CDR1 is MNHEY, CDR2 SVGAGI. The CDR3 consists of 14 residues. For the CDR3, the DNA is TGTGCCCTCTTGGGGAGCTCCTATAATTCACCCCTCCACTTT. Translated: CALLGSSYNSPLHF.

The rearrangement joins TRBV5-8 to TRBJ2-7; D is perhaps TRBD1 (6 bases). Germline lookup yields CDR1 SGHTS and CDR2 YDEGEE. V was shortened by 1 base and J by 5 bases, with 10 bases between the two germline ends. This CDR3 has 13 residues. In DNA form, the CDR3 reads TGTGCCAGCAGCTTGTACAGGGCCCACGAGCAGTACTTC. Amino acid sequence: CASSLYRAHEQYF.

The gene calls are TRBV19 and TRBJ1-1; 9 bases map to TRBD1. CDR1 is LNHDA and CDR2 is SQIVND in the germline V gene (reference sequence). The V gene end was trimmed by 6 bases and the J gene end by 7 bases; junction bases not matched to a gene: 6. CDR3 length equals 13 residues. This CDR3 is CASRGQGFVEAFF. CDR3 sequence (DNA): TGTGCCAGTAGGGGACAGGGTTTTGTTGAAGCTTTCTTT.

The table lists this clone with a count of one. The chain couples TRBV27 to TRBJ2-5; 8 bases are a match to TRBD1. CDR1 MNHEY and CDR2 SMNVEV come from the germline V gene (reference sequence). J gave up 4 bases and V 2 bases, and 18 bases lay outside the gene matches. This CDR3 region has 19 residues. CDR3 coding DNA: TGTGCCAGCAGTTTAGAACCCATAGGCAGGGGGCGGATATCAGAGACCCAGTACTTC. It translates to CASSLEPIGRGRISETQYF.

The chain joins TRBV6-1 to TRBJ1-6; unclear D gene. The CDR3 loop spans 16 amino acids. Germline CDR1 and CDR2: MNHNS and SASEGT. V shed 2 bases and J shed 0 bases, with 8 bases lying between them. The CDR3 protein is CASSEQGSSYNSPLHF. The CDR3 nucleotides are TGTGCCAGCAGTGAACAAGGGAGCTCCTATAATTCACCCCTCCACTTT.

Only a few counts were recorded for this clone. The genes are TRBV28 and TRBJ1-5, with D unclear. Germline V gives CDR1 MDHEN, CDR2 SYDVKM. Trimming removed 8 bases at V and 4 bases at J, with 18 bases between. The CDR3 is made up of 15 amino acids. The CDR3 protein is CASLISASGNQPQHF. CDR3 DNA: TGTGCCAGCCTAATATCCGCCAGCGGGAATCAGCCCCAGCATTTT.

The chain employs TRBV9 and TRBJ1-1; D call uncertain. The CDR3 runs 15 residues. The V end was cut by 3 bases, the J end by 11 bases, with 23 bases between. CDR1 is SGDLS, CDR2 YYNGEE, per germline. The CDR3 sequence: CASSGRDGNVVNAFF. In DNA form, the CDR3 reads TGTGCCAGCAGCGGACGAGACGGGAATGTGGTGAATGCTTTCTTT.

This CDR3 is CASSLSSTGNLEQYF. CDR3 nucleotide sequence: TGTGCCAGCAGTTTATCATCGACAGGGAATCTCGAGCAGTACTTC. V and J are TRBV27 and TRBJ2-7; TRBD1 agrees at 7 bases. This CDR3 comprises 15 residues. Germline V gene data show CDR1 as MNHEY and CDR2 as SMNVEV (reference sequence). The J segment lost 6 bases and the V segment lost 0 bases, leaving 8 bases of the junction unmatched.

V gene TRBV9 combines with J gene TRBJ1-1, with D possibly TRBD1 on 5 matching bases. Between the trimmed V and J ends, which lost 6 bases and 0 bases, there was a span of 15 bases. This CDR3 has 15 amino acids. CDR1 and CDR2 from the germline V gene are SGDLS and YYNGEE. The CDR3 spells CASKSTGSMNTEAFF. Here the CDR3 DNA reads TGTGCCAGCAAGTCTACAGGTAGCATGAACACTGAAGCTTTCTTT.